This T cell receptor (beta chain) was identified during a study of regulatory T cells in long-lasting Graves disease. Documented time point: newly diagnosed GD, antithyroid drugs for less than 3 months. PBMCs provided the RNA from which the TCR library was made. The CDR3 contains 15 residues. Losses at the gene ends were 3 bases for V and 3 bases for J; bases not matched to a gene: 7. The germline V gene encodes CDR1 LNHDA and CDR2 SQIVND (reference sequence). The TCR beta library used iRepertoire HTBI primers with Arm-PCR amplification of CDR3. A single record per CDR3 protein comes from TCRdb applying MiXCR to the multiplex PCR reads. The profile shows about 470,000 distinct CDR3 sequences, 14% to 15% of them singletons. This sample also appeared in a second study, on T cells in Graves' hyperthyroidism and ophthalmopathy. From that report: HTBI primers were used for first-round RT-PCR of the TCR CDR3. Most thyroid clonotypes with frequency above 0.001 were detected in blood. A model of 13 V-J pairs discriminated ophthalmopathy from stable hyperthyroidism.

The source material was peripheral blood mononuclear cells (PBMCs), sampled at new diagnosis, from a patient treated with antithyroid drugs. The sequence came from a woman in her 30s with Graves disease. The chain recombines TRBV19 with TRBJ2-7; 8 bases fit TRBD2. Written as DNA, the CDR3 is TGTGCCAGTAGTATGGCCGGGGGGGGGGGCTACGAGCAGTACTTC. Its protein is CASSMAGGGGYEQYF.